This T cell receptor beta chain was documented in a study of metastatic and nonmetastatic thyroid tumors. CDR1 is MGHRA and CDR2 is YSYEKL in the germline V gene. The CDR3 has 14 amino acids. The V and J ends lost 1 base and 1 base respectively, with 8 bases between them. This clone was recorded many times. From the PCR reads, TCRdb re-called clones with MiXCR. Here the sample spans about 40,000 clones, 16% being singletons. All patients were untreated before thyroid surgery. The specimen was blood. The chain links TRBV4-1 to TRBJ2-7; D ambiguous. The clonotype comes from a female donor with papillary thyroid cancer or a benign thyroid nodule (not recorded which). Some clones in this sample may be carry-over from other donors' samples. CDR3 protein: CASSQVSQSYEQYF. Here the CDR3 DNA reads TGCGCCAGCAGCCAAGTGAGCCAGTCCTACGAGCAGTACTTC.